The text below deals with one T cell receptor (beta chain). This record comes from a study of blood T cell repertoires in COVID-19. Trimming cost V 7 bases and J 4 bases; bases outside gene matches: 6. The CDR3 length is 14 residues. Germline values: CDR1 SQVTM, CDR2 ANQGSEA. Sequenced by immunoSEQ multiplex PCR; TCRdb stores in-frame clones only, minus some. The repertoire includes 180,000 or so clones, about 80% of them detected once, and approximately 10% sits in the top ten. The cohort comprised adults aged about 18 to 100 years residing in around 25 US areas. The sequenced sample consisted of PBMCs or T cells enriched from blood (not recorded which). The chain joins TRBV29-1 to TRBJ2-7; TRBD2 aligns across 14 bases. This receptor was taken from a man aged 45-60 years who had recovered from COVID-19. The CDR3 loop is CSAGRTSGRYEQYF. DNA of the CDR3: TGCAGCGCCGGGAGGACTAGCGGGAGGTACGAGCAGTACTTC.